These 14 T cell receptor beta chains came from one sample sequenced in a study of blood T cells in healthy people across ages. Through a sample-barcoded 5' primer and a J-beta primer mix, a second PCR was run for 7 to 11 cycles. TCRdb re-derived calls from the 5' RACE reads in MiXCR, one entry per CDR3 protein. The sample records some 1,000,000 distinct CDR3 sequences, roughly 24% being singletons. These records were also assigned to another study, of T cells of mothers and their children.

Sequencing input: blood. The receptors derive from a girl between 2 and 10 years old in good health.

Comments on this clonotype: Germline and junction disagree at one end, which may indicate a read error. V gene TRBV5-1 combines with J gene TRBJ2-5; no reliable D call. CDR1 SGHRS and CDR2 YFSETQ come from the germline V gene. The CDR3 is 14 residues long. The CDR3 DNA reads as TGCGCCAGCAGCTTAATCCGAGGCCAAGGGACCCAGTACTTC. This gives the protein CASSLIRGQGTQYF.

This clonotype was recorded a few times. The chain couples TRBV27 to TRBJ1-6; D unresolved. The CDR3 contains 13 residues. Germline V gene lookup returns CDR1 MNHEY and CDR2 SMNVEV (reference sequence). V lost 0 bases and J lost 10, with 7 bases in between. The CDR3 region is CASSLSNGSPLHF. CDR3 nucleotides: TGTGCCAGCAGTTTATCGAATGGGTCACCCCTCCACTTT.

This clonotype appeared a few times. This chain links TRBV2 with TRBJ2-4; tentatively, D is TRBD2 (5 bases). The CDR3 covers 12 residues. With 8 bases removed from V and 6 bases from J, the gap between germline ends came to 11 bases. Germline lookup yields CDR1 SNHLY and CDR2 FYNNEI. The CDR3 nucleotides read TGTGCCAGCCTAACCGCGGGAAACATTCAGTACTTC. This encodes CASLTAGNIQYF.

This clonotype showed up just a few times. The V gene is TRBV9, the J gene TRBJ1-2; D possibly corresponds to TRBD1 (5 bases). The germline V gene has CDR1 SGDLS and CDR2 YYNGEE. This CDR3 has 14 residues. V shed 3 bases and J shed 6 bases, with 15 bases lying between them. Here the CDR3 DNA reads TGTGCCAGCAGCGCGTTCGGGGGAGGGGATGGCTACACCTTC. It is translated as CASSAFGGGDGYTF.

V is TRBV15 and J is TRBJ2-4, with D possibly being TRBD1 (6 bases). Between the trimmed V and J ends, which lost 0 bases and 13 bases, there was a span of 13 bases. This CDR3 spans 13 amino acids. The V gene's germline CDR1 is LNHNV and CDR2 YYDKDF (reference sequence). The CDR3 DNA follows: TGTGCCACCAGCAGAGAGGACAGCCCCAACCAGTACTTC. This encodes CATSREDSPNQYF.

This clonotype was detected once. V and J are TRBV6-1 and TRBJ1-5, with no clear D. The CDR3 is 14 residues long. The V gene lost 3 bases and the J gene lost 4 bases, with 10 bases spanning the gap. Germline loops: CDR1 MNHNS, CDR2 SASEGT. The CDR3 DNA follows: TGTGCCAGCAGTGATAGGACCGAAAATCAGCCCCAGCATTTT. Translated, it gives CASSDRTENQPQHF.

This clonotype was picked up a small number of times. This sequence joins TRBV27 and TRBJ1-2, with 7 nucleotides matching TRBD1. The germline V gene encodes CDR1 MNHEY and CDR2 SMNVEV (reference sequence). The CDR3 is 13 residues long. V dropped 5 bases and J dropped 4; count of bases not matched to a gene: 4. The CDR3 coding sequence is TGTGCCAGCAGTCCCAGGGGGGTCTATGGCTACACCTTC. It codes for CASSPRGVYGYTF.

CDR3 nucleotide sequence: TGTGCCAGCAGTGGAGGGCGGGGGCTCGACAATGAGCAGTTCTTC. As protein: CASSGGRGLDNEQFF. The chain combines TRBV2 with TRBJ2-1; possibly TRBD2 for D (7 bases). Germline V gene data show CDR1 as SNHLY and CDR2 as FYNNEI. Between the trimmed V and J ends, which lost 4 bases and 5 bases, there was a span of 15 bases. This CDR3 region has 15 residues.

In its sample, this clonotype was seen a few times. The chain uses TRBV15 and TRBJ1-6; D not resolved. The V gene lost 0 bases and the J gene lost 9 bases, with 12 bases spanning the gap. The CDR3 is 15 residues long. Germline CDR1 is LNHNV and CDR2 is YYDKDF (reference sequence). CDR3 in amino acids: CATSRDNPGFSPLHF. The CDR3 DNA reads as TGTGCCACCAGCAGAGATAATCCGGGCTTTTCACCCCTCCACTTT.

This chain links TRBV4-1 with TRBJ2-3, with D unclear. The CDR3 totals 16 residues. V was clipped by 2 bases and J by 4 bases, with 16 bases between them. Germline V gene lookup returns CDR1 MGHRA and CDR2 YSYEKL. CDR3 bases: TGCGCCAGCAGCCAACCCCATTCCGTTCGGGCAGATACGCAGTATTTT. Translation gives CASSQPHSVRADTQYF.

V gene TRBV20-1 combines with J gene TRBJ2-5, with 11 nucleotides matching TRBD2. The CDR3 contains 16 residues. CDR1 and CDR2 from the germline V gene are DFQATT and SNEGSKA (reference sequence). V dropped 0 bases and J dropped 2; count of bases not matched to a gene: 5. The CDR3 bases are TGCAGTGCTAGAGATTTTCGGACTAGCGGGCAAGAGACCCAGTACTTC. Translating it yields CSARDFRTSGQETQYF.

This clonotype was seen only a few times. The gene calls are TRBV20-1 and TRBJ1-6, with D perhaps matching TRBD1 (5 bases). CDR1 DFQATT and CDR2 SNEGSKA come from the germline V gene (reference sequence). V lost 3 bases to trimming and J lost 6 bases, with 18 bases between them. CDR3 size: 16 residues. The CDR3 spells CSASYGTSIANSPLHF. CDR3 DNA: TGCAGTGCTAGTTATGGGACCTCGATCGCTAATTCACCCCTCCACTTT.

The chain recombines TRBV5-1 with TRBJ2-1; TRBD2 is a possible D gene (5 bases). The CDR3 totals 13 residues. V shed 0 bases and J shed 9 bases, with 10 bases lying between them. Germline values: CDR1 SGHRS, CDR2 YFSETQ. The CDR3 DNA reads TGCGCCAGCAGCTTGGGATCCGGAGGTGAGCAGTTCTTC. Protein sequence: CASSLGSGGEQFF.

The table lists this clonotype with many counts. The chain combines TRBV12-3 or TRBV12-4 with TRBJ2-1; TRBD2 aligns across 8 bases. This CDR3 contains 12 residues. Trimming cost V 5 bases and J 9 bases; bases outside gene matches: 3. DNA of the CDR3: TGTGCCAGCAGTGTCGGGGGGGTTGAGCAGTTCTTC. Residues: CASSVGGVEQFF.